This is a list of T cell receptor beta chains from one sample in a study of sequential checkpoint blockade in melanoma. Sequencing was performed with immunoSEQ multiplex PCR; in TCRdb, only in-frame clones are kept and a portion is missing. Here the sample spans about 20,000 clones, roughly 59% being singletons. The starting material was CD8+ T cells sorted from blood (inferred from file names), obtained from a patient given nivolumab and ipilimumab in sequence. All receptors derive from a human donor with melanoma. Both conserved end residues are part of each CDR3. Each record gives: D gene, V gene, CDR3 length, J gene, clone size, CDR3 protein, CDR3 DNA. D genes are given only for firm matches. Rows may omit the clone size; those that give it use once, few, many or a size class.

D gene: NA
V gene: TRBV6-7
CDR3 length: 15
J gene: TRBJ2-7
clone size: NA
CDR3 protein: CASRREGEISYEQYF
CDR3 DNA: TGTGCCAGCAGAAGGGAGGGGGAGATCTCCTACGAGCAGTACTTC

D gene: NA
V gene: TRBV28
CDR3 length: 12
J gene: TRBJ1-5
clone size: NA
CDR3 protein: CASSLLRGPQHF
CDR3 DNA: TGTGCCAGCAGTTTATTAAGGGGACCCCAGCATTTT

D gene: NA
V gene: TRBV4-1
CDR3 length: 13
J gene: TRBJ1-2
clone size: NA
CDR3 protein: CASSPAENYGYTF
CDR3 DNA: TGCGCCAGCAGCCCTGCGGAGAACTATGGCTACACCTTC

D gene: TRBD1
V gene: TRBV2
CDR3 length: 14
J gene: TRBJ2-1
clone size: NA
CDR3 protein: CASRTGLSYNEQFF
CDR3 DNA: TGTGCCAGCAGGACAGGGTTATCTTACAATGAGCAGTTCTTC

D gene: NA
V gene: TRBV19
CDR3 length: 15
J gene: TRBJ1-1
clone size: NA
CDR3 protein: CASSMDLRGLSEAFF
CDR3 DNA: TGTGCCAGTAGTATGGACCTCAGGGGATTAAGTGAAGCTTTCTTT

D gene: TRBD2
V gene: TRBV27
CDR3 length: 16
J gene: TRBJ2-7
clone size: NA
CDR3 protein: CASSVLGLAGVGEQYF
CDR3 DNA: TGTGCCAGCAGTGTATTGGGACTAGCGGGAGTTGGCGAGCAGTACTTC

D gene: NA
V gene: TRBV19
CDR3 length: 15
J gene: TRBJ1-2
clone size: NA
CDR3 protein: CASSAYSYTVEGYTF
CDR3 DNA: TGTGCCAGTAGTGCCTACAGCTACACCGTGGAAGGCTACACCTTC

D gene: NA
V gene: TRBV13
CDR3 length: 14
J gene: TRBJ2-1
clone size: NA
CDR3 protein: CASSLANSVNEQFF
CDR3 DNA: TGTGCCAGCAGCTTAGCCAATAGCGTAAATGAGCAGTTCTTC

D gene: NA
V gene: TRBV7-9
CDR3 length: 16
J gene: TRBJ2-1
clone size: NA
CDR3 protein: CASSLESWAVDGEQFF
CDR3 DNA: TGTGCCAGCAGCTTAGAGAGCTGGGCTGTTGACGGTGAGCAGTTCTTC

D gene: NA
V gene: TRBV19
CDR3 length: 15
J gene: TRBJ2-1
clone size: NA
CDR3 protein: CASSISASSYNEQFF
CDR3 DNA: TGTGCCAGTAGTATTAGCGCAAGCTCCTACAATGAGCAGTTCTTC

D gene: TRBD1
V gene: TRBV7-9
CDR3 length: 14
J gene: TRBJ1-2
clone size: NA
CDR3 protein: CASSHPRDSRGYTF
CDR3 DNA: TGTGCCAGCAGCCACCCCCGGGACAGCCGTGGCTACACCTTC

D gene: NA
V gene: TRBV6-5
CDR3 length: 13
J gene: TRBJ2-1
clone size: NA
CDR3 protein: CASSYPQASEQFF
CDR3 DNA: TGTGCCAGCAGTTACCCCCAGGCTAGCGAGCAGTTCTTC

D gene: NA
V gene: TRBV2
CDR3 length: 16
J gene: TRBJ2-7
clone size: NA
CDR3 protein: CASSEGLGEDFYEQYF
CDR3 DNA: TGTGCCAGCAGTGAAGGGTTGGGGGAGGACTTCTACGAGCAGTACTTC

D gene: TRBD2
V gene: TRBV7-9
CDR3 length: 16
J gene: TRBJ2-4
clone size: NA
CDR3 protein: CASSLGLAGTKNIQYF
CDR3 DNA: TGTGCCAGCAGCTTAGGACTAGCGGGTACAAAAAACATTCAGTACTTC

D gene: NA
V gene: TRBV9
CDR3 length: 13
J gene: TRBJ1-1
clone size: once
CDR3 protein: CASSSGTNTEAFF
CDR3 DNA: TGTGCCAGCAGCTCGGGGACAAACACTGAAGCTTTCTTT

D gene: NA
V gene: TRBV14
CDR3 length: 17
J gene: TRBJ2-3
clone size: NA
CDR3 protein: CASRDATGSYPTDTQYF
CDR3 DNA: TGTGCCAGCAGGGACGCTACAGGGTCCTACCCCACAGATACGCAGTATTTT

D gene: NA
V gene: TRBV6-5
CDR3 length: 13
J gene: TRBJ2-7
clone size: NA
CDR3 protein: CASSYAGSYEQYF
CDR3 DNA: TGTGCCAGCAGTTACGCAGGCTCCTACGAGCAGTACTTC

D gene: TRBD2
V gene: TRBV7-6
CDR3 length: 14
J gene: TRBJ2-7
clone size: NA
CDR3 protein: CASSSGLAGYEQYF
CDR3 DNA: TGTGCCAGCAGCTCAGGACTAGCCGGCTACGAGCAGTACTTC

D gene: NA
V gene: TRBV29-1
CDR3 length: 14
J gene: TRBJ1-1
clone size: few
CDR3 protein: CSIAPGSGNTEAFF
CDR3 DNA: TGCAGCATCGCCCCCGGATCGGGAAACACTGAAGCTTTCTTT

D gene: NA
V gene: TRBV5-1
CDR3 length: 13
J gene: TRBJ1-2
clone size: NA
CDR3 protein: CASSPGQNYGYTF
CDR3 DNA: TGCGCCAGCAGCCCTGGACAGAACTATGGCTACACCTTC

D gene: NA
V gene: TRBV7-9
CDR3 length: 16
J gene: TRBJ2-2
clone size: NA
CDR3 protein: CASTPSPGESTGELFF
CDR3 DNA: TGTGCCAGCACCCCCAGCCCTGGGGAGAGCACCGGGGAGCTGTTTTTT

D gene: TRBD2
V gene: TRBV9
CDR3 length: 16
J gene: TRBJ2-3
clone size: NA
CDR3 protein: CASSVGPGLVTDTQYF
CDR3 DNA: TGTGCCAGCAGCGTAGGACCGGGACTAGTCACAGATACGCAGTATTTT

D gene: NA
V gene: TRBV7-2
CDR3 length: 15
J gene: TRBJ1-5
clone size: few
CDR3 protein: CASSFEGYSNQPQHF
CDR3 DNA: TGTGCCAGCAGCTTCGAGGGTTATAGCAATCAGCCCCAGCATTTT

D gene: TRBD2
V gene: TRBV6-5
CDR3 length: 16
J gene: TRBJ2-7
clone size: once
CDR3 protein: CASSFYSGGLSYEQYF
CDR3 DNA: TGTGCCAGCAGTTTTTATAGCGGGGGTCTCTCCTACGAGCAGTACTTC

D gene: TRBD2
V gene: TRBV2
CDR3 length: 16
J gene: TRBJ2-7
clone size: NA
CDR3 protein: CASSELGLAGGDEQYF
CDR3 DNA: TGTGCCAGCAGTGAACTAGGACTAGCGGGAGGCGACGAGCAGTACTTC

D gene: NA
V gene: TRBV7-9
CDR3 length: 14
J gene: TRBJ1-1
clone size: few
CDR3 protein: CASSLVQGNTEAFF
CDR3 DNA: TGTGCCAGCAGCTTAGTCCAGGGCAACACTGAAGCTTTCTTT

D gene: NA
V gene: TRBV6-6
CDR3 length: 14
J gene: TRBJ2-7
clone size: NA
CDR3 protein: CASSYSGGPYEQYF
CDR3 DNA: TGTGCCAGCAGTTACTCGGGAGGACCCTACGAGCAGTACTTC

D gene: TRBD1
V gene: TRBV7-6
CDR3 length: 14
J gene: TRBJ1-4
clone size: medium-sized
CDR3 protein: CASSLDPGGEKLFF
CDR3 DNA: TGTGCCAGCAGCTTAGATCCAGGGGGTGAAAAACTGTTTTTT

D gene: TRBD1
V gene: TRBV6-6
CDR3 length: 16
J gene: TRBJ1-1
clone size: NA
CDR3 protein: CASSIQGAGFDTEAFF
CDR3 DNA: TGTGCCAGCAGTATACAGGGGGCTGGTTTCGACACTGAAGCTTTCTTT

D gene: TRBD1
V gene: TRBV19
CDR3 length: 22
J gene: TRBJ2-1
clone size: NA
CDR3 protein: CASSIDLWGQGRRIIKYNEQFF
CDR3 DNA: TGTGCCAGTAGTATAGATCTATGGGGACAGGGGCGAAGGATTATTAAGTACAATGAGCAGTTCTTC

D gene: NA
V gene: TRBV6-5
CDR3 length: 13
J gene: TRBJ2-7
clone size: NA
CDR3 protein: CASSYGQTYEQYF
CDR3 DNA: TGTGCCAGCAGTTACGGACAGACCTACGAGCAGTACTTC

D gene: NA
V gene: TRBV6-5
CDR3 length: 14
J gene: TRBJ1-1
clone size: few
CDR3 protein: CASSYAGRNTEAFF
CDR3 DNA: TGTGCCAGCAGTTATGCCGGGAGGAACACTGAAGCTTTCTTT

D gene: NA
V gene: TRBV5-5
CDR3 length: 13
J gene: TRBJ1-2
clone size: NA
CDR3 protein: CASSLEGVDGYTF
CDR3 DNA: TGTGCCAGCAGCTTGGAAGGAGTCGACGGCTACACCTTC